This T cell receptor (beta chain) originates from a study of cytomegalovirus exposure and HLA in healthy donors. Study-wide results and caveats: Generally TCR sequences proved uncommon, though certain public TCRs appeared in numerous donors. Reports described diagnosis of cytomegalovirus status by the classifier as highly specific and sensitive.

Using immunoSEQ multiplex PCR, the repertoire was profiled, and TCRdb retains in-frame clones only, with some absent. The sample shows 100,000 to 150,000 clones, approximately 88% of them seen only once. This CDR3 is built from 18 residues. Looked up from germline, CDR1 is MGHRA and CDR2 is YSYEKL. Deletions cut 2 bases from V and 2 bases from J, with 19 bases between. There are a few counts of this clone. Antigen specificity is unknown. This rearrangement joins TRBV4-1 to TRBJ2-4, with D perhaps TRBD1 (5 bases). Specimen: PBMCs. This TCR was recovered from a woman aged 18-29 years in good health and CMV-seronegative. The CDR3 spells CASSQILQVGVPKNIQYF. CDR3 coding DNA: TGCGCCAGCAGCCAAATACTACAGGTTGGGGTCCCCAAAAACATTCAGTACTTC.